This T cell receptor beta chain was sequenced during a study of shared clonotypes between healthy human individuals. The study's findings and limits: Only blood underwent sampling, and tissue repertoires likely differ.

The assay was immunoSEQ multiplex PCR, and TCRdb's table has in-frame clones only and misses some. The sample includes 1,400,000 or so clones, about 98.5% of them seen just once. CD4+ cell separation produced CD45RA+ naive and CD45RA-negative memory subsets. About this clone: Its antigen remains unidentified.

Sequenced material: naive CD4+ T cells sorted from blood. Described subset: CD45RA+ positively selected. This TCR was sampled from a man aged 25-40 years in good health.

The CDR3 loop is CASSQRNFFTDTQYF. The CDR3 region has the DNA TGTGCCAGCAGCCAGCGAAATTTTTTCACAGATACGCAGTATTTT. The chain is built from TRBV5-4 and TRBJ2-3, with unresolved D. Germline loops: CDR1 SGHNT, CDR2 YYREEE (reference sequence). The CDR3 contains 15 residues. With 4 bases removed from V and 2 bases from J, the gap between germline ends came to 14 bases.